This T cell receptor beta chain was recorded in a study of cytomegalovirus exposure and HLA in healthy donors. At sampling all donors were nominally healthy, likely with unrecorded immune exposures. Worth noting for this clone: The antigen remains unidentified.

The PCR used 60 Vbeta and 13 Jbeta primers. Original methodology: Approximately 11 million of the about 80 million unique TCR beta chains counted in a later analysis were shared. Method: immunoSEQ multiplex PCR; TCRdb's copy keeps in-frame clones and lacks some. From that table come the V and J calls and clone size; the DNA was used to work out D and trimming. Of approximately 61,000 clones in the sample, about 80% are singletons; the top ten hold just over 50%. Germline-derived CDR1 and CDR2 are SSHAT and FNYEAQ (reference sequence). Trimming cost V 1 base and J 4 bases, with 14 bases left between them. The CDR3 covers 15 residues. Study conclusions and caveats: Reports indicate that TCR beta sequences accurately predicted the HLA-A and HLA-B alleles of most subjects. The authors assumed roughly uniform sequencing depth across donors for presence/absence analyses.

The source is a middle-aged man in good health and CMV-seropositive. The V and J genes are TRBV7-7 and TRBJ2-7, with D possibly being TRBD1 (6 bases). What was sequenced was PBMCs. The CDR3 reads CASSLGRGSTYEQYF. The CDR3 region has the DNA TGTGCCAGCAGCTTAGGTAGGGGGAGCACATACGAGCAGTACTTC.